This TCR beta chain was captured by sequencing in a study of radiation and T cells in renal cell carcinoma. TCRdb keeps only in-frame clones here, not all; method: immunoSEQ multiplex PCR. The table lists some 150,000 clones, about 88% of them singletons. Stated time point: blood 4 weeks post-SBRT, at nephrectomy. Noted treatment: 15 Gy SBRT to primary tumor, nephrectomy 4 weeks later. Trimming shortened V by 4 bases and J by 6 bases, and 16 bases separated the two germline ends. The CDR3 loop spans 14 amino acids. Per germline, CDR1 SGHNT and CDR2 YYREEE (reference sequence). The chain has TRBV5-4 and TRBJ1-2, with D perhaps matching TRBD1 (5 bases). Sequencing used blood, obtained from a patient whose treatment included radiotherapy and nephrectomy. The receptor comes from a woman aged 45-60 years with renal cell carcinoma. For the CDR3, the DNA is TGTGCCAGCAGCCCAACCGAGGGGTCACATGGCTACACCTTC. Its protein product is CASSPTEGSHGYTF.